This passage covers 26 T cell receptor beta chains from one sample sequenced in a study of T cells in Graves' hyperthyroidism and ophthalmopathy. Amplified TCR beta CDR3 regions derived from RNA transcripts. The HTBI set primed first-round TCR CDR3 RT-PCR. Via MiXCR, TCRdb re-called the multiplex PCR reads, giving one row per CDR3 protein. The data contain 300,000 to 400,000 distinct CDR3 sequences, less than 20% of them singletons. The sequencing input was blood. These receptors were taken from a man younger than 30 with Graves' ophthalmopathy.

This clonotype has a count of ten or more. CDR3 region: CASSYGTKEAEAFF. CDR3 in DNA: TGTGCCAGCAGCTATGGGACCAAGGAGGCTGAAGCTTTCTTT. The chain is built from TRBV5-4 and TRBJ1-1; D might be TRBD1 (5 bases). From germline, CDR1 is SGHNT and CDR2 YYREEE (reference sequence). This CDR3 is 14 amino acids long. With 3 bases removed from V and 6 bases from J, the gap between germline ends came to 15 bases. Full variable domain (remainder filled in from reference TRBV5-4 and TRBJ1-1): ETGVTQSPTHLIKTRGQQVTLRCSSQSGHNTVSWYQQALGQGPQFIFQYYREEENGRGNFPPRFSGLQFPNYSSELNVNALELDDSALYLCASSYGTKEAEAFFGQGTRLTVV.

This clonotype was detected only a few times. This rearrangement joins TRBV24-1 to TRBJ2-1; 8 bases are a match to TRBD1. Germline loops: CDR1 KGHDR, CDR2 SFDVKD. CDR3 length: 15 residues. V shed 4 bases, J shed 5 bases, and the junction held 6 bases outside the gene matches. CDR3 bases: TGTGCCACCAGTGACCCGGGACAGGTGAACAATGAGCAGTTCTTC. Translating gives CATSDPGQVNNEQFF.

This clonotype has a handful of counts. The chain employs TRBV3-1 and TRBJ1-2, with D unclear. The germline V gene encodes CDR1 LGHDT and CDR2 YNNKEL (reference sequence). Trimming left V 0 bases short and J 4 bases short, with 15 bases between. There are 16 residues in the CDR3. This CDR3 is CASSQDRGRPGYGYTF. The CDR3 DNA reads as TGTGCCAGCAGCCAAGATCGAGGGAGGCCGGGCTATGGCTACACCTTC.

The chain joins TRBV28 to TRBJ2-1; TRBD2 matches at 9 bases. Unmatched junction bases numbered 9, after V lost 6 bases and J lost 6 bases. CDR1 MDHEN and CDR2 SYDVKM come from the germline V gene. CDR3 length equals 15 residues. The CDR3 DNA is TGTGCCAGCAGCCTTAGCGGGAGAGGTGGCAATGAGCAGTTCTTC. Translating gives CASSLSGRGGNEQFF. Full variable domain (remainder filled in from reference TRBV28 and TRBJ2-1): DVKVTQSSRYLVKRTGEKVFLECVQDMDHENMFWYRQDPGLGLRLIYFSYDVKMKEKGDIPEGYSVSREKKERFSLILESASTNQTSMYLCASSLSGRGGNEQFFGPGTRLTVL.

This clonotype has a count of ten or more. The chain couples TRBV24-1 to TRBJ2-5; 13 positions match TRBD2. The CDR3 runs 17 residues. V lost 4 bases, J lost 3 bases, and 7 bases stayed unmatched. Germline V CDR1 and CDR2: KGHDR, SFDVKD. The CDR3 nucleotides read TGTGCCACCAGTGACATAGGAGGGACTAGCGGGGAAGAGACCCAGTACTTC. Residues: CATSDIGGTSGEETQYF.

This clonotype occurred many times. CDR3 sequence reads: CASSSGDNQPQHF. DNA for the CDR3: TGTGCCAGCAGTTCAGGGGACAATCAGCCCCAGCATTTT. J is TRBJ1-5 and V is TRBV3-1, with D maybe TRBD1 (6 bases). Germline-derived CDR1 and CDR2 are LGHDT and YNNKEL (reference sequence). This CDR3 spans 13 amino acids. V shed 6 bases and J shed 3 bases, with 9 bases lying between them.

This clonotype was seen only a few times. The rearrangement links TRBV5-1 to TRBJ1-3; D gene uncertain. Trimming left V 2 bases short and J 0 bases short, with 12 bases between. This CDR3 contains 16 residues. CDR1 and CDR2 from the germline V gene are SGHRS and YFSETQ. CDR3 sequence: CASSLLFGASGNTIYF. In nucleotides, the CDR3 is TGCGCCAGCAGCTTATTATTCGGTGCCTCTGGAAACACCATATATTTT.

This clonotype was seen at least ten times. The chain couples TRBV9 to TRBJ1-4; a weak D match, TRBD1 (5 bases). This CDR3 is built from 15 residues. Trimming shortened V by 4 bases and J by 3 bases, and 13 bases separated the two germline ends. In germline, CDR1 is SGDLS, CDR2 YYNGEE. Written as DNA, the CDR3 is TGTGCCAGCAGCCCGTCCCCGGGGGCTAATGAAAAACTGTTTTTT. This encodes CASSPSPGANEKLFF.

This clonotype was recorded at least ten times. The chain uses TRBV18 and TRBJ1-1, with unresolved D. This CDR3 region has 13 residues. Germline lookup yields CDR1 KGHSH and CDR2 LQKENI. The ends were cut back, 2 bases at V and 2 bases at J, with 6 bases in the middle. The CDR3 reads CASSPSVNTEAFF. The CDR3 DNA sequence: TGTGCCAGCTCACCATCAGTAAACACTGAAGCTTTCTTT.

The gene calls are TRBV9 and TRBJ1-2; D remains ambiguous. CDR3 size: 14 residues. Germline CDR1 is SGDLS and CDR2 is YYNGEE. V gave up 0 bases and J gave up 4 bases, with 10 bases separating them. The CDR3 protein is CASSVGEVPYGYTF. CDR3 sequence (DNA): TGTGCCAGCAGCGTAGGGGAAGTTCCCTATGGCTACACCTTC.

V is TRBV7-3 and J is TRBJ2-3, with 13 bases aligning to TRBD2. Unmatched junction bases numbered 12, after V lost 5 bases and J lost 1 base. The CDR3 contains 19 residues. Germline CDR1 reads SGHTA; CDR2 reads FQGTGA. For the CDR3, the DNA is TGTGCCAGCAGCGAAACCGGGACTAGCGGGGTCTCGGGCACAGATACGCAGTATTTT. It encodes CASSETGTSGVSGTDTQYF.

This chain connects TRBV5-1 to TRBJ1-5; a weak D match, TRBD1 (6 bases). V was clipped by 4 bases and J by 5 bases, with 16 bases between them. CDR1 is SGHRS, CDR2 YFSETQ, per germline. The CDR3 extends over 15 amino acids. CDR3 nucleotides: TGCGCCAGCAGCCCCAACCCAGGGGCCCATCAGCCCCAGCATTTT. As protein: CASSPNPGAHQPQHF.

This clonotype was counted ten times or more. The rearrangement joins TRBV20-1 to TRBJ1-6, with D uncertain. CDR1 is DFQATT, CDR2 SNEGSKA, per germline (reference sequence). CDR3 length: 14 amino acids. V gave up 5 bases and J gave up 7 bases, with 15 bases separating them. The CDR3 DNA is TGCAGTGCTGCGACTCAATCTGGGAATTCACCCCTCCACTTT. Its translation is CSAATQSGNSPLHF.

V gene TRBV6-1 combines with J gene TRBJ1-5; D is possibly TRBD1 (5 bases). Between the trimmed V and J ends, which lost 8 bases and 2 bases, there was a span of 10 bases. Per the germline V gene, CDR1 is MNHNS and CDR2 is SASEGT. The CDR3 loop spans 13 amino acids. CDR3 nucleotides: TGTGCCAGCGGGGCTAAGGGCAATCAGCCCCAGCATTTT. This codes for CASGAKGNQPQHF.

This CDR3 reads CASSPTGGREEGYTF. For the CDR3, the DNA is TGTGCCAGCAGCCCGACAGGTGGCAGGGAGGAAGGCTACACCTTC. The rearrangement joins TRBV11-2 to TRBJ1-2, with D perhaps matching TRBD1 (6 bases). In germline, CDR1 is SGHAT, CDR2 FQNNGV. Trimming took 5 bases from V and 8 from J, leaving 21 bases between them. The CDR3 covers 15 residues.

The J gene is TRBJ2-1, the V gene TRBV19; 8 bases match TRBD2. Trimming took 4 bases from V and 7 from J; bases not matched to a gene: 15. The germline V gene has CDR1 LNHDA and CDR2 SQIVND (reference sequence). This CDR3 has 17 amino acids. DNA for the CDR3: TGTGCCAGTAGTACAATCGGGACTAGGGTAATAGTAAATGAGCAGTTCTTC. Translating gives CASSTIGTRVIVNEQFF.

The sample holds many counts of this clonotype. The CDR3 sequence is CASTLYGGNSPLHF. The CDR3 DNA sequence: TGTGCCAGTACGCTCTACGGGGGGAATTCACCCCTCCACTTT. V is TRBV27 and J is TRBJ1-6; D might be TRBD1 (5 bases). The CDR3 has 14 residues. Germline-derived CDR1 and CDR2 are MNHEY and SMNVEV (reference sequence). V was shortened by 9 bases and J by 7 bases, with 16 bases between the two germline ends.

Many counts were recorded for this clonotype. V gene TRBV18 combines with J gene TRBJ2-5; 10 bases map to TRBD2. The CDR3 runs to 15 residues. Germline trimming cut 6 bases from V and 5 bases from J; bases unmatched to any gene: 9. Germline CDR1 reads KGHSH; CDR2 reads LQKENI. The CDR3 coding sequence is TGTGCCAGCTCTGAAGCGGGGGGGCTGATGGAGACCCAGTACTTC. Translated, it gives CASSEAGGLMETQYF.

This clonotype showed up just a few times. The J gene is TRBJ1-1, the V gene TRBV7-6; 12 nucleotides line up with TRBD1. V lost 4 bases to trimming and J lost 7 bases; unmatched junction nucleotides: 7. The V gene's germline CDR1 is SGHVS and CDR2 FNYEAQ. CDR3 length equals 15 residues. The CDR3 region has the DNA TGTGCCAGCAGCTCCGGGACAGGGGGCTACGGTGAAGCTTTCTTT. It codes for CASSSGTGGYGEAFF.

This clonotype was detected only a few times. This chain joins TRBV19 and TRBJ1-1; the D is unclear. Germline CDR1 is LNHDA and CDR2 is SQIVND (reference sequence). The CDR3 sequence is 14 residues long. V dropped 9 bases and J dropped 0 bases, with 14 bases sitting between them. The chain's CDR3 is CASLQGSVNTEAFF. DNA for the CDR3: TGTGCCAGCCTACAAGGGAGCGTGAACACTGAAGCTTTCTTT.

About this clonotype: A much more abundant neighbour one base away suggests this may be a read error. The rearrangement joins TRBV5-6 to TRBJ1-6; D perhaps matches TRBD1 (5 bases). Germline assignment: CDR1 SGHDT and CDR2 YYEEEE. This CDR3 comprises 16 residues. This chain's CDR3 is CGSSFWDLTLNSPLHF. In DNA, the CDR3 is TGTGGCAGCAGCTTCTGGGACCTGACCTTAAATTCACCCCTCCACTTT.

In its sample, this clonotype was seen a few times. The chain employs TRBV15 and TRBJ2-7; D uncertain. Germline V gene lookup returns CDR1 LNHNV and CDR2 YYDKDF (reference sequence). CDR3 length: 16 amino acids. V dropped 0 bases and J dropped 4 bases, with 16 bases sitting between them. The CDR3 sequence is CATSRDQGLELYEQYF. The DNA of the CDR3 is TGTGCCACCAGCAGAGATCAAGGCCTAGAGCTTTACGAGCAGTACTTC.

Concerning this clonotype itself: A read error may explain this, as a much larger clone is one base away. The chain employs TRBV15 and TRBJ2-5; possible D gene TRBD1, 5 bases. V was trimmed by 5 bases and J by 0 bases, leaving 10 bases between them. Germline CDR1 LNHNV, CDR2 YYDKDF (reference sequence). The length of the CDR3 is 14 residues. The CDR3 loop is CATSGRQNQETQYF. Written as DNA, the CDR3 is TGTGCCACCAGCGGAAGACAGAACCAAGAGACCCAGTACTTC.

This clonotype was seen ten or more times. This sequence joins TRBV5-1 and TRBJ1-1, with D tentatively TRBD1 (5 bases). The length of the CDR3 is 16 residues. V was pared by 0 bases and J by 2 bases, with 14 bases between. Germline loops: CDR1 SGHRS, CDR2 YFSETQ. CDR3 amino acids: CASSLVPVGGNTEAFF. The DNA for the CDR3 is TGCGCCAGCAGCTTGGTCCCGGTGGGGGGAAACACTGAAGCTTTCTTT.

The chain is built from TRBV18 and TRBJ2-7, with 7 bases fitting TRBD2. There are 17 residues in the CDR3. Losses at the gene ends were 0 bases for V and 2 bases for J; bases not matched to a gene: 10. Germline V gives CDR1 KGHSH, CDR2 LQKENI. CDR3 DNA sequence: TGTGCCAGCTCACCACCGGGGGAGCGGGGTGCCACCTACGAGCAGTACTTC. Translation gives CASSPPGERGATYEQYF.

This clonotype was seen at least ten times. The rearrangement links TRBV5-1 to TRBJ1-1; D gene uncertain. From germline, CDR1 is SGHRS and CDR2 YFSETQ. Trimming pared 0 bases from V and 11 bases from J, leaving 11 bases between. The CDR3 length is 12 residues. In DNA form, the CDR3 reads TGCGCCAGCAGCTTGGGTTTCCAAGACGCTTTCTTT. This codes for CASSLGFQDAFF.